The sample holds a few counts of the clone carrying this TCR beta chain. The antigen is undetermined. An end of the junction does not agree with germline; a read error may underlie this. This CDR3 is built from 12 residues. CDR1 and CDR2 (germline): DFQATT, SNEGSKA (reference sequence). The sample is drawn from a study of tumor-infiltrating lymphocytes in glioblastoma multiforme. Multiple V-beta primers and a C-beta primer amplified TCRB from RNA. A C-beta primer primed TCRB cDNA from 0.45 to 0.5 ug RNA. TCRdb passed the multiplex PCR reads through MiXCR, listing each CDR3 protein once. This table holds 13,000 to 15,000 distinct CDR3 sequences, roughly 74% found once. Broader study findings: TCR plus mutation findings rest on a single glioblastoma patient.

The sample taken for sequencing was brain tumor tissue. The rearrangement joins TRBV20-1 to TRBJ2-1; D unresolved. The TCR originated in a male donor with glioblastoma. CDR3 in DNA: TGCAATGCTCAGCCACGGTACAATGAGCAGTTCTTC. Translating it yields CNAQPRYNEQFF.